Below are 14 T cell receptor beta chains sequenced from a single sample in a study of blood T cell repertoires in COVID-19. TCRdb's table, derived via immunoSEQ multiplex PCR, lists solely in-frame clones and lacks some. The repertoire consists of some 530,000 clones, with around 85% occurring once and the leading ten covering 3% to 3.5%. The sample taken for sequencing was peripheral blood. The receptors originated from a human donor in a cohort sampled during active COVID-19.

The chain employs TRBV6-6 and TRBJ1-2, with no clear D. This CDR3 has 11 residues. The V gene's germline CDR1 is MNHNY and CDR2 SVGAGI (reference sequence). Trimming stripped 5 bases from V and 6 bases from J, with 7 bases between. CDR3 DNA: TGTGCCAGCAGTACTGGAGATGGCTACACCTTC. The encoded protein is CASSTGDGYTF.

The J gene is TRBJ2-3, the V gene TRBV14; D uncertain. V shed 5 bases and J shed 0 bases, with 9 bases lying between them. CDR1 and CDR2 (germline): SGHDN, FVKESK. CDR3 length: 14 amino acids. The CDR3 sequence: CASSDNLSTDTQYF. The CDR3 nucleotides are TGTGCCAGCAGCGACAACCTGAGCACAGATACGCAGTATTTT.

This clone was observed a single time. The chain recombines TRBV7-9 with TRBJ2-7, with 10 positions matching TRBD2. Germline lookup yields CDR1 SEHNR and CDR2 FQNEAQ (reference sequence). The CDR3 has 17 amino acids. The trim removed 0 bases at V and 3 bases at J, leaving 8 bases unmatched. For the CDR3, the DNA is TGTGCCAGCAGCTTAGCGGGGCGGGCTAGCGGGAGCTACGAGCAGTACTTC. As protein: CASSLAGRASGSYEQYF.

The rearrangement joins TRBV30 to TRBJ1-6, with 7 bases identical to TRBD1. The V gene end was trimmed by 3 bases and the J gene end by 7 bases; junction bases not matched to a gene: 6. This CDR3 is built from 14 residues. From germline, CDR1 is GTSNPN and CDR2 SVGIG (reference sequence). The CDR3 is CAWSTGQSNSPLHF. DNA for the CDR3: TGTGCCTGGAGCACGGGACAGAGCAATTCACCCCTCCACTTT.

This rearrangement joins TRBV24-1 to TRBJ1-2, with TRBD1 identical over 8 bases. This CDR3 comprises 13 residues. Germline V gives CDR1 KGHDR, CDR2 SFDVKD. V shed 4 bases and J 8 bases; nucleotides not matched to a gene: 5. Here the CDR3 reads CATSDQDREGYTF. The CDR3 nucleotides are TGTGCCACCAGTGACCAGGACAGGGAAGGCTACACCTTC.

CDR3 protein: CASSLQGTGNTIYF. Here the CDR3 DNA reads TGTGCCAGCAGCCTACAGGGAACTGGAAACACCATATATTTT. V gene TRBV3-1 (or the pseudogene TRBV3-2) combines with J gene TRBJ1-3; D may be TRBD1 (6 bases). The CDR3 extends over 14 amino acids. Germline V gene lookup returns CDR1 LGHDT and CDR2 YNNKEL (reference sequence). The V end lost 4 bases, the J end lost 2 bases, and 9 bases lay between the germline ends.

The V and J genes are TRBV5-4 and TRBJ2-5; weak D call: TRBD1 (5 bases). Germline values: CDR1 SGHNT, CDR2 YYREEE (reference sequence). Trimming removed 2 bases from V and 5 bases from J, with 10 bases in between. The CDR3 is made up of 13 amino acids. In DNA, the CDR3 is TGTGCCAGCAGCTTACAGGTTAAGGAGACCCAGTACTTC. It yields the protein CASSLQVKETQYF.

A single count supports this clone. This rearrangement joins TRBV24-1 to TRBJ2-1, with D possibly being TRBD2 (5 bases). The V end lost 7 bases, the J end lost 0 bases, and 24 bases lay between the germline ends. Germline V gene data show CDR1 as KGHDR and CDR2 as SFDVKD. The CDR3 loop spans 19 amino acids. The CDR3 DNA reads TGTGCCACCAGCACGGCGGAAGGCGGGCGAGGTACCTCCTACAATGAGCAGTTCTTC. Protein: CATSTAEGGRGTSYNEQFF.

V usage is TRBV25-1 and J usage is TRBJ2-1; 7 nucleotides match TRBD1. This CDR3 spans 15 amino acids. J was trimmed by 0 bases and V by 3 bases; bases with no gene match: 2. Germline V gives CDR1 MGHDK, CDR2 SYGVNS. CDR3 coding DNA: TGTGCCAGCAGTGATTGGACAGGCTCCTACAATGAGCAGTTCTTC. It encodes CASSDWTGSYNEQFF.

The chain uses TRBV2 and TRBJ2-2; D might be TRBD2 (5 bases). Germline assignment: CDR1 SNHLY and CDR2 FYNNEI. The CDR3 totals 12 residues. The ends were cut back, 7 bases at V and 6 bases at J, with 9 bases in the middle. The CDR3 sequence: CASIRGPGELFF. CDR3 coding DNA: TGTGCCAGCATACGAGGGCCCGGGGAGCTGTTTTTT.

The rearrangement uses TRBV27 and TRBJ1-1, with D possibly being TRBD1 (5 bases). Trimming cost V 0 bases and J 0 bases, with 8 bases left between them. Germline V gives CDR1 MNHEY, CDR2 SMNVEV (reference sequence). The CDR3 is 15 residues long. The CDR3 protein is CASSLSGAVNTEAFF. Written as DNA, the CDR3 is TGTGCCAGCAGTTTATCTGGGGCGGTGAACACTGAAGCTTTCTTT.

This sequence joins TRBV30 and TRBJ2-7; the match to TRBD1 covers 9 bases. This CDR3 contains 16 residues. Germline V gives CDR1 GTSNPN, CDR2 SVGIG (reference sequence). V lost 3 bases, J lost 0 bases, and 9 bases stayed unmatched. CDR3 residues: CAWRPPGQGFSYEQYF. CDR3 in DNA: TGTGCCTGGAGGCCCCCGGGACAGGGCTTCTCCTACGAGCAGTACTTC.

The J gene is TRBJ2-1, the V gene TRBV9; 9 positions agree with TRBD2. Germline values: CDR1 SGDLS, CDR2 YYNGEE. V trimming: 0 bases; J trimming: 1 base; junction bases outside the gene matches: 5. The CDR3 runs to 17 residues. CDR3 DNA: TGTGCCAGCAGCGTAGAGTGGCGGGAGGGATCCTACAATGAGCAGTTCTTC. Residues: CASSVEWREGSYNEQFF.

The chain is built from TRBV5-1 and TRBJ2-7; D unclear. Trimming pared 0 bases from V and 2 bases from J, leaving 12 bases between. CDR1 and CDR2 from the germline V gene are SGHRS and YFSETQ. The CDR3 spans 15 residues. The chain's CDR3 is CASSLGAGTTYEQYF. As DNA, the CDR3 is TGCGCCAGCAGCTTGGGGGCAGGCACAACCTACGAGCAGTACTTC.